This TCR beta chain originates from a study of beta chain features in type 1 diabetes. V was pared by 6 bases and J by 4 bases, with 3 bases of the junction left unmatched. The CDR3 contains 13 residues. The germline V gene encodes CDR1 ENHRY and CDR2 SYGVKD. In its sample, this clone was seen a few times. The isolated RNA, all of it, was reverse transcribed, so expressed TCRB transcripts were what got sequenced. Assay used: immunoSEQ multiplex PCR; TCRdb lists only in-frame clones, some missing. The profile shows about 620,000 clones, 15% to 19% of them singletons. The sequence came from a young man in good health. The gene calls are TRBV10-3 and TRBJ2-1; 7 bases agree with TRBD2. Sample: naive CD4+ T cells from blood. CDR3 DNA: TGTGCCATCAGACTTAGCGGGTACAATGAGCAGTTCTTC. Encoded protein: CAIRLSGYNEQFF.